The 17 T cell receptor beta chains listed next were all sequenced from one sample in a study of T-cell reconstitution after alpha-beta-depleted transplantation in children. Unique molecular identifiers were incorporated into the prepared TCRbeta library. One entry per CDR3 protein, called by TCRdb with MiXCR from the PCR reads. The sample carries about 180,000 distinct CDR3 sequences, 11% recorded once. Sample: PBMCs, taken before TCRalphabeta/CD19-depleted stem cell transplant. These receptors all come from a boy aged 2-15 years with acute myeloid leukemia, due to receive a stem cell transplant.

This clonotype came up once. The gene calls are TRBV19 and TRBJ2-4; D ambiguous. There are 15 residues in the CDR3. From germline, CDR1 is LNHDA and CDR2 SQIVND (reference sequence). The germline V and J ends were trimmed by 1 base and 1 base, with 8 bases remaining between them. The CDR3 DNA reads TGTGCCAGTAGTATAGGCAGTTTGGCCAAAAACATTCAGTACTTC. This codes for CASSIGSLAKNIQYF.

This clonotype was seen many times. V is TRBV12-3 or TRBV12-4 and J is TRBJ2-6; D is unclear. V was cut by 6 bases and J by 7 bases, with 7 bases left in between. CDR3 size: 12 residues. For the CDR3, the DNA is TGTGCCAGCAGCCTGGGAGCCAACGTCCTGACTTTC. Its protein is CASSLGANVLTF.

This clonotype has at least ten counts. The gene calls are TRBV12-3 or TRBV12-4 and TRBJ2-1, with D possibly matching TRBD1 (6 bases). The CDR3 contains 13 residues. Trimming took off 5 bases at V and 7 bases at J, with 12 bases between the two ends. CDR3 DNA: TGTGCCAGCAGTGTCCGTAGGGGGAATGAGCAGTTCTTC. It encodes CASSVRRGNEQFF.

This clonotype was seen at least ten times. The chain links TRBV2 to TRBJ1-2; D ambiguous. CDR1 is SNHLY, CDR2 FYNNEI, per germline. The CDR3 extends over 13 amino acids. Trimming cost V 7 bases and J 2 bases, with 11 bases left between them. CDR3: CASITQQNYGYTF. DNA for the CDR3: TGTGCCAGCATAACCCAACAGAACTATGGCTACACCTTC.

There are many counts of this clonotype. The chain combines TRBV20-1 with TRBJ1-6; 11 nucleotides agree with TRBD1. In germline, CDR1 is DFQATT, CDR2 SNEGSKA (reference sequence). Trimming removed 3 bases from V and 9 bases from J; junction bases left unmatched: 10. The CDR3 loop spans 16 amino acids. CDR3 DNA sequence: TGCAGTGCTAGTTCCGGGACAGGGGGTTTCATTTCACCCCTCCACTTT. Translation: CSASSGTGGFISPLHF.

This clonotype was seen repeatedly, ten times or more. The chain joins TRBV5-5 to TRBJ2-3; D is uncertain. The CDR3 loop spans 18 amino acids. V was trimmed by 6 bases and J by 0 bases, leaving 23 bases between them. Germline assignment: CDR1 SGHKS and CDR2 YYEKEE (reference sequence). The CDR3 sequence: CASIHKPLQERSTDTQYF. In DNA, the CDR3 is TGTGCCAGCATACACAAGCCTCTTCAAGAACGTAGCACAGATACGCAGTATTTT.

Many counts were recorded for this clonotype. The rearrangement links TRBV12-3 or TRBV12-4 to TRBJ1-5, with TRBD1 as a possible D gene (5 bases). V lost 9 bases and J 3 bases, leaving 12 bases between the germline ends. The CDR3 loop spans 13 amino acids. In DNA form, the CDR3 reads TGTGCCAGTGCGTGGGGGACCAATCAGCCCCAGCATTTT. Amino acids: CASAWGTNQPQHF.

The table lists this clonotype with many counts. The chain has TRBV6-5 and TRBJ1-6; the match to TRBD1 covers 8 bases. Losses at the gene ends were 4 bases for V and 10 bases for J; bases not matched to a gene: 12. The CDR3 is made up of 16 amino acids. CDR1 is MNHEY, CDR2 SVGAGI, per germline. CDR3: CASSSFRTGKASPLHF. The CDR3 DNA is TGTGCCAGCAGTTCCTTTCGGACAGGGAAGGCGTCACCCCTCCACTTT.

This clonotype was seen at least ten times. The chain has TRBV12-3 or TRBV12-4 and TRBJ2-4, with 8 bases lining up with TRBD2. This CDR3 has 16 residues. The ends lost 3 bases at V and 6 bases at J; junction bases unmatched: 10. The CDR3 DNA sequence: TGTGCCAGCAGTTTCTTCCAAGCGGGAGTGGGAAACATTCAGTACTTC. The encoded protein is CASSFFQAGVGNIQYF.

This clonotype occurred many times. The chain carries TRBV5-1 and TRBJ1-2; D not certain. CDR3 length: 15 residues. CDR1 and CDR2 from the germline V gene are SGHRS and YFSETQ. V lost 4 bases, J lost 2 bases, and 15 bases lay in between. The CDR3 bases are TGCGCCAGCAGCACCAACCCAACAGAAAACTATGGCTACACCTTC. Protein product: CASSTNPTENYGYTF.

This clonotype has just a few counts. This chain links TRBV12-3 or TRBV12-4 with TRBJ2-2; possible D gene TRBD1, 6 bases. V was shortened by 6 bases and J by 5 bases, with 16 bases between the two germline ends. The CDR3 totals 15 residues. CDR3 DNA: TGTGCCAGCAGGGGCGGGTGGGGGCGGACCGGGGAGCTGTTTTTT. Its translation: CASRGGWGRTGELFF.

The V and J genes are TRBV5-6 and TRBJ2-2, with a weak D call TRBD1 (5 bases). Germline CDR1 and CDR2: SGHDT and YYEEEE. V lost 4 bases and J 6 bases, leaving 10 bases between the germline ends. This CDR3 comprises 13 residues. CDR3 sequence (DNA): TGTGCCAGCAGCCTCAGGGCTGCCGGGGAGCTGTTTTTT. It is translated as CASSLRAAGELFF.

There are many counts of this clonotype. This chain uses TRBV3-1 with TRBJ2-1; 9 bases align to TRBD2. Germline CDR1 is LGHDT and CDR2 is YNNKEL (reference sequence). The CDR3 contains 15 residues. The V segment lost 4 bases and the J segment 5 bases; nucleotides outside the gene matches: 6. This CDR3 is CASSLWASGNNEQFF. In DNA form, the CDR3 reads TGTGCCAGCAGCCTTTGGGCTAGCGGGAACAATGAGCAGTTCTTC.

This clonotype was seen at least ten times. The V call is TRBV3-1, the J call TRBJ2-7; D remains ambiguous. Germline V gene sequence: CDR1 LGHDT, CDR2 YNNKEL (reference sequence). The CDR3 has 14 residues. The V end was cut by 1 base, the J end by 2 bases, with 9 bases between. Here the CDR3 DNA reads TGTGCCAGCAGCCAAGGCATAGGGCCCTACGAGCAGTACTTC. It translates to CASSQGIGPYEQYF.

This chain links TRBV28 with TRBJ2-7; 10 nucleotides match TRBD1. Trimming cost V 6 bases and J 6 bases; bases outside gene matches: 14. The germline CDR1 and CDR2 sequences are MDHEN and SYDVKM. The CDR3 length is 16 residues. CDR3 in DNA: TGTGCCAGCAGCCATAGTTGGGACAGGGGCACGAGCGAGCAGTACTTC. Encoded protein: CASSHSWDRGTSEQYF.

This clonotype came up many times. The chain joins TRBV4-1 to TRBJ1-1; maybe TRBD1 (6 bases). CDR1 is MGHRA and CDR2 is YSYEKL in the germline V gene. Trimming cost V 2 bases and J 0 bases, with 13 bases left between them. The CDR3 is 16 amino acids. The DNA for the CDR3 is TGCGCCAGCAGCCAACCCGCCCGACAGGTGAACACTGAAGCTTTCTTT. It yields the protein CASSQPARQVNTEAFF.

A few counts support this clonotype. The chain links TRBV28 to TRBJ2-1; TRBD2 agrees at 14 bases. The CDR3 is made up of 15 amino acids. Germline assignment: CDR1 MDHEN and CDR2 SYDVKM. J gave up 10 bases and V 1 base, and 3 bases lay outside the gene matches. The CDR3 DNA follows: TGTGCCAGCAGTTTATTGGGACTAGCGGGAGACGAGCAGTTCTTC. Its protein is CASSLLGLAGDEQFF. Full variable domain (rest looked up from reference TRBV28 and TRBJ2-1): DVKVTQSSRYLVKRTGEKVFLECVQDMDHENMFWYRQDPGLGLRLIYFSYDVKMKEKGDIPEGYSVSREKKERFSLILESASTNQTSMYLCASSLLGLAGDEQFFGPGTRLTVL.